Presented here are 16 T cell receptor beta chains from one specimen sequenced in a study of T cell responses to AZD1222 COVID-19 vaccine (dated by TCRdb to the early 2020s). Explained via the paper, the time point label denotes: baseline before first vaccination. The library relied on the immunoSEQ multiplex PCR assay. TCRdb's version of the immuneACCESS table is confined to in-frame rearrangements and falls short of the full clone set. An unresolved V gene accounts for under half of the shortfall where checked; the remainder is of unknown origin. Here the sample has 65,000 to 80,000 clones; roughly nine tenths occur a single time. 4.2% of the sample goes to the ten largest clones. The sequencing used peripheral blood, collected on day 0 of AZD1222 vaccination. These TCRs come from an adult in good health.

This chain joins TRBV4-3 and TRBJ2-7; D gene uncertain. The germline V gene encodes CDR1 LGHNA and CDR2 YSLEER. The V end lost 1 base, the J end lost 1 base, and 5 bases lay between the germline ends. This CDR3 contains 13 residues. CDR3 nucleotide sequence: TGCGCCAGCAGCCAAGGGCCTTCCTACGAGCAGTACTTC. This gives the protein CASSQGPSYEQYF.

V and J are TRBV7-9 and TRBJ2-4; D call uncertain. This CDR3 is 15 amino acids long. Trimming cost V 6 bases and J 7 bases, with 19 bases left between them. CDR1 and CDR2 (germline): SEHNR, FQNEAQ (reference sequence). DNA for the CDR3: TGTGCCAGCAGTCCAAAGTTAAGATTGGGGAACATTCAGTACTTC. Residues: CASSPKLRLGNIQYF.

This rearrangement joins TRBV5-1 to TRBJ2-5; no clear D. The CDR3 length is 14 residues. Germline V CDR1 and CDR2: SGHRS, YFSETQ. V lost 2 bases to trimming and J lost 2 bases, with 10 bases between them. In nucleotides, the CDR3 is TGCGCCAGCAGCTTCCGGGCCTCACAAGAGACCCAGTACTTC. Its protein is CASSFRASQETQYF.

This clone was detected a few times. The chain joins TRBV13 to TRBJ2-7; perhaps TRBD1 as D (5 bases). The CDR3 consists of 13 residues. CDR1 PRHDT and CDR2 FYEKMQ come from the germline V gene (reference sequence). V lost 0 bases, J lost 3 bases, and 6 bases lay in between. The CDR3 DNA sequence: TGTGCCAGCAGCTTAGGAGGGGACTACGAGCAGTACTTC. Translated: CASSLGGDYEQYF. Combining the CDR3 with reference TRBV13 and TRBJ2-7 gives the whole variable domain AAGVIQSPRHLIKEKRETATLKCYPIPRHDTVYWYQQGPGQDPQFLISFYEKMQSDKGSIPDRFSAQQFSDYHSELNMSSLELGDSALYFCASSLGGDYEQYFGPGTRLTVT.

This clone has a handful of counts. This chain joins TRBV7-2 and TRBJ2-2; D unclear. V was pared by 5 bases and J by 3 bases, with 10 bases between. Looked up from germline, CDR1 is SGHTA and CDR2 is FQGNSA. The CDR3 length is 14 residues. CDR3 residues: CASSPRIHTGELFF. DNA of the CDR3: TGTGCCAGCAGCCCCCGAATCCACACCGGGGAGCTGTTTTTT.

The chain links TRBV19 to TRBJ1-1; tentatively, D is TRBD1 (6 bases). CDR1 is LNHDA and CDR2 is SQIVND in the germline V gene (reference sequence). The CDR3 covers 15 residues. Trimming removed 5 bases from V and 7 bases from J, with 20 bases in between. This CDR3 is CASSPRWGAGHEAFF. CDR3 DNA: TGTGCCAGTAGTCCTCGGTGGGGGGCGGGACATGAAGCTTTCTTT.

The chain joins TRBV21-1 to TRBJ2-7; TRBD1 is the table's D call and was not checked against the DNA. TRBV21-1 is marked as a pseudogene. The CDR3 totals 20 residues. The CDR3 nucleotides are TGTGCCAGCAGCAAATTAATTCCCGGGACAGGGGATCATCGTACCTACGAGCAGTACTTC. Protein product: CASSKLIPGTGDHRTYEQYF.

V gene TRBV6-6 combines with J gene TRBJ2-7; 10 bases are a match to TRBD2. The CDR3 length is 15 residues. The germline gives CDR1 MNHNY, CDR2 SVGAGI (reference sequence). The junction had 8 bases not matched to a gene; V was cut back by 2 bases and J by 7 bases. The DNA for the CDR3 is TGTGCCAGCAGTTACCCGGCTAGCGGGAGAGGAGAGCAGTACTTC. Its protein is CASSYPASGRGEQYF.

J is TRBJ1-1 and V is TRBV7-2; perhaps TRBD1 as D (5 bases). CDR3 size: 17 residues. Germline V gene sequence: CDR1 SGHTA, CDR2 FQGNSA. The V end lost 2 bases, the J end lost 1 base, and 17 bases lay between the germline ends. CDR3 sequence: CASSLFSRQRGNTEAFF. The CDR3 DNA is TGTGCCAGCAGCTTATTTTCCCGACAGAGGGGGAACACTGAAGCTTTCTTT.

The chain carries TRBV5-4 and TRBJ1-2; D not certain. The CDR3 runs to 14 residues. Trimming stripped 0 bases from V and 3 bases from J, with 9 bases between. From germline, CDR1 is SGHNT and CDR2 YYREEE (reference sequence). CDR3 DNA sequence: TGTGCCAGCAGCTTGGGGGTATTTGACTATGGCTACACCTTC. This encodes CASSLGVFDYGYTF. Together with reference TRBV5-4 and TRBJ1-2, the CDR3 gives the full variable domain: ETGVTQSPTHLIKTRGQQVTLRCSSQSGHNTVSWYQQALGQGPQFIFQYYREEENGRGNFPPRFSGLQFPNYSSELNVNALELDDSALYLCASSLGVFDYGYTFGSGTRLTVV.

This clone was counted only a few times. The chain joins TRBV11-2 to TRBJ1-6, with D tentatively TRBD1 (5 bases). The V gene's germline CDR1 is SGHAT and CDR2 FQNNGV. The CDR3 extends over 13 amino acids. Trimming removed 7 bases from V and 7 bases from J, with 11 bases in between. The CDR3 region is CASNQGGNSPLHF. The CDR3 nucleotides read TGTGCCAGCAATCAGGGAGGGAATTCACCCCTCCACTTT.

This chain connects TRBV25-1 to TRBJ2-1, with TRBD2 as a possible D gene (5 bases). CDR1 and CDR2 from the germline V gene are MGHDK and SYGVNS. CDR3 length: 12 amino acids. V gave up 3 bases and J gave up 7 bases, with 7 bases separating them. The CDR3 is CASSDGVNEQFF. The CDR3, as DNA: TGTGCCAGCAGTGACGGGGTGAATGAGCAGTTCTTC.

The chain links TRBV13 to TRBJ1-2, with D possibly matching TRBD1 (5 bases). The CDR3 totals 13 residues. The V end was cut by 3 bases, the J end by 4 bases, with 9 bases between. From germline, CDR1 is PRHDT and CDR2 FYEKMQ (reference sequence). The CDR3 DNA is TGTGCCAGCAGCTTGCAGGGCGCCTATGGCTACACCTTC. Its translation is CASSLQGAYGYTF.

Remarks on this clone: A junction end diverges from the germline sequence, so it may reflect a read error. V is TRBV2 and J is TRBJ1-5; possible D gene TRBD1, 6 bases. The CDR3 spans 15 residues. In germline, CDR1 is SNHLY, CDR2 FYNNEI. The CDR3 sequence is CASSSTGSSNRPQHF. CDR3 bases: TGTGCCAGCAGTTCGACAGGATCTAGCAATCGGCCCCAGCATTTT.

The CDR3 loop is CASSSRALNTEAFF. DNA for the CDR3: TGTGCCAGCAGTTCCCGGGCCTTGAACACTGAAGCTTTCTTT. The chain links TRBV11-3 to TRBJ1-1, with D unclear. Looked up from germline, CDR1 is SGHNT and CDR2 is YENEEA. The CDR3 contains 14 residues. V was clipped by 6 bases and J by 0 bases, with 11 bases between them.

J is TRBJ1-4 and V is TRBV18; TRBD1 matches at 7 bases. CDR1 is KGHSH and CDR2 is LQKENI in the germline V gene. The CDR3 has 15 residues. V gave up 3 bases and J gave up 2 bases; unmatched junction bases: 3. This CDR3 reads CASSPLTGTNEKLFF. In nucleotides, the CDR3 is TGTGCCAGCTCACCCCTGACAGGGACTAATGAAAAACTGTTTTTT.